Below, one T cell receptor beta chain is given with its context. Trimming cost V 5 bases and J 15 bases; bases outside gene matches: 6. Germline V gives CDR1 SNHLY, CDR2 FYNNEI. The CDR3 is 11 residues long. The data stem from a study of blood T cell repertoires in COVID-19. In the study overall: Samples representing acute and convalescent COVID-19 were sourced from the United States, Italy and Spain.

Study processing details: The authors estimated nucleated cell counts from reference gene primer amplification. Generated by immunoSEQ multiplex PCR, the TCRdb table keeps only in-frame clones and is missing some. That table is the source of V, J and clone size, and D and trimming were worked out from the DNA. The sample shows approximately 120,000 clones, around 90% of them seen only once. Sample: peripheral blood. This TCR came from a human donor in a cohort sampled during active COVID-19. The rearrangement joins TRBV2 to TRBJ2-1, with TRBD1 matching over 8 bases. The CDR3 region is CASSPDRGVFF. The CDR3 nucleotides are TGTGCCAGCAGTCCTGACAGGGGAGTGTTCTTC.